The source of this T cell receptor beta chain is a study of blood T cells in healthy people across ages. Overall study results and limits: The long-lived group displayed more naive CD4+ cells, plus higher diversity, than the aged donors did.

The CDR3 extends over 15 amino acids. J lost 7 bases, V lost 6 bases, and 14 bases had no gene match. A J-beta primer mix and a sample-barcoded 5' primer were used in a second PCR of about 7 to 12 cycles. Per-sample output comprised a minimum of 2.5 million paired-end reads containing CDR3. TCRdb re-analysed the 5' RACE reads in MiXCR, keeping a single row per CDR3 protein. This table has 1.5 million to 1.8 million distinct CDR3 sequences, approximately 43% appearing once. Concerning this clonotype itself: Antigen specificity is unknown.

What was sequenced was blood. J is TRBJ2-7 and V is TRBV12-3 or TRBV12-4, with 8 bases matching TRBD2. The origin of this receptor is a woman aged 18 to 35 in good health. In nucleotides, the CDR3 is TGTGCCAGCAGATTCACTAGCGGAAGCTACAATGAGCAGTACTTC. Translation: CASRFTSGSYNEQYF.